These T cell receptor beta chains were read from a single sample in a study of blood T cell repertoires in COVID-19. Sequencing was performed with immunoSEQ multiplex PCR; in TCRdb, only in-frame clones are kept and a portion is missing. The repertoire holds some 19,000 clones, with almost 85% as singletons. The sample consisted of peripheral blood. All receptors derive from an older man with acute or convalescent COVID-19. Each CDR3 is given without its conserved first and last residue.

V,CDR3
TRBV5-5,ASSLRTVVNEKLF
TRBV27,ASSSPPTAGFGNTIY
TRBV15,ATSRGGGAAGELF
TRBV5-1,ASSLGRGLAGSYNEQF
TRBV3-1/TRBV3-2,ASSQDRGQPQH
TRBV18,ASSSTGSTDTQY
TRBV5-1,ASSRGTGTETQY
TRBV5-1,ASSLALQGRSYEQY
TRBV3-1/TRBV3-2,ASSFRDRANSPLH
TRBV2,ARPGQGAAQPQH
TRBV28,ASSPLVGRSPYEQY
TRBV15,ATSRGRESYEQY
TRBV9,ASSESAGGPNEQF
TRBV14,ASAQGYGNTIY
TRBV19,ASSPAGSGTYLVNEQF
TRBV27,ASSLSTGTVSYEQY
TRBV6-6,ASSYSGTGAIGELF
TRBV2,ASSGALGGPQPQH
TRBV6-5,ASSQQGATEAF
TRBV9,ASAKGQGLGEQF
TRBV7-6,ASSLTGGSEQY
TRBV19,ATVQGYGTEAF
TRBV6-5,ASSYSGTRFTDTQY
TRBV5-8,ASSYGGTRRNTIY
TRBV12-3/TRBV12-4,ASRMAGANVLT
TRBV5-1,ASSLETGGRSPLH
TRBV15,ATSSGTGDIYEQY
TRBV7-2,ASSQGLLPYEQY
TRBV7-9,ASSKPSGRISPGELF